The 18 T cell receptor beta chains in this list originate from one sample, sequenced in a study of blood T cell repertoires in COVID-19. The protocol was immunoSEQ multiplex PCR, while the TCRdb copy is restricted to in-frame clones and leaves out a portion. The sample has under 500,000 clones, 80% to 90% seen once; the top ten hold about 4.5%. What was sequenced was peripheral blood. The receptors stem from a woman aged 25 to 39 with acute or convalescent COVID-19.

This clone was seen a handful of times. This chain joins TRBV27 and TRBJ1-2, with 8 bases identical to TRBD1. Germline V gene sequence: CDR1 MNHEY, CDR2 SMNVEV (reference sequence). The CDR3 totals 13 residues. J lost 6 bases, V lost 5 bases, and 5 bases had no gene match. CDR3 loop: CASSPTGDHGYTF. The CDR3, as DNA: TGTGCCAGCAGTCCGACAGGGGACCATGGCTACACCTTC.

This clone showed up just a few times. The chain couples TRBV19 to TRBJ2-1, with 9 positions matching TRBD2. The trim removed 5 bases at V and 8 bases at J, leaving 13 bases unmatched. Per germline, CDR1 LNHDA and CDR2 SQIVND (reference sequence). The CDR3 runs to 16 residues. The CDR3 DNA reads as TGTGCCAGTAGTGGTCTGGCGGGGGGGAAGTTCGATGAGCAGTTCTTC. This gives the protein CASSGLAGGKFDEQFF.

The CDR3: CASSLGVAGTVNEQFF. The DNA for the CDR3 is TGTGCCAGCAGCTTAGGTGTAGCGGGGACGGTCAATGAGCAGTTCTTC. This sequence joins TRBV11-3 and TRBJ2-1, with 8 bases that match TRBD2. The CDR3 sequence is 16 residues long. CDR1 is SGHNT and CDR2 is YENEEA in the germline V gene. V lost 1 base, J lost 6 bases, and 8 bases stayed unmatched.

The chain is built from TRBV6-1 and TRBJ1-5; D gene unclear. Trimming took off 3 bases at V and 6 bases at J, with 3 bases between the two ends. CDR1 is MNHNS, CDR2 SASEGT, per germline. This CDR3 is 11 amino acids long. CDR3: CASSESQPQHF. Here the CDR3 DNA reads TGTGCCAGCAGTGAGAGTCAGCCCCAGCATTTT.

A single count supports this clone. The chain has TRBV6-5 and TRBJ2-7, with 9 bases that match TRBD2. The CDR3 is made up of 14 amino acids. J was trimmed by 3 bases and V by 5 bases; bases with no gene match: 5. In germline, CDR1 is MNHEY, CDR2 SVGAGI. The CDR3 spells CASSPRGGLYEQYF. The CDR3 bases are TGTGCCAGCAGTCCGCGGGGGGGCCTCTACGAGCAGTACTTC.

This clone was observed a single time. The chain recombines TRBV7-9 with TRBJ2-5; 7 bases are a match to TRBD1. Germline values: CDR1 SEHNR, CDR2 FQNEAQ (reference sequence). This CDR3 comprises 14 residues. The V gene end was trimmed by 5 bases and the J gene end by 1 base; junction bases not matched to a gene: 4. DNA of the CDR3: TGTGCCAGCAGCGTGGACAGGATCCAAGAGACCCAGTACTTC. This codes for CASSVDRIQETQYF.

The chain combines TRBV5-4 with TRBJ2-2; 9 bases are a match to TRBD1. Germline CDR1 and CDR2: SGHNT and YYREEE (reference sequence). CDR3 length: 16 residues. V trimming: 4 bases; J trimming: 10 bases; junction bases outside the gene matches: 14. The DNA of the CDR3 is TGTGCCAGCAGCCAAGTAGACAGGGGGGGCGTCGAGGAGCTGTTTTTT. Translated, it gives CASSQVDRGGVEELFF.

This chain connects TRBV10-3 to TRBJ1-2, with 9 bases lining up with TRBD1. This CDR3 region has 12 residues. V dropped 8 bases and J dropped 8; count of bases not matched to a gene: 6. In germline, CDR1 is ENHRY, CDR2 SYGVKD. The CDR3 reads CAISGTGHGYTF. The DNA for the CDR3 is TGTGCCATCTCTGGGACAGGGCACGGCTACACCTTC.

This clone has only one observation. The chain couples TRBV19 to TRBJ1-2; 7 bases are a match to TRBD1. The CDR3 spans 14 residues. The trim removed 5 bases at V and 0 bases at J, leaving 3 bases unmatched. Germline CDR1 reads LNHDA; CDR2 reads SQIVND (reference sequence). The CDR3 protein is CASSWTGANYGYTF. CDR3 coding DNA: TGTGCCAGTAGTTGGACAGGAGCTAACTATGGCTACACCTTC.

The CDR3 DNA reads TGTGCCAGCAGCTTTAAAGCGGGGGGGTTTAGCACAGATACGCAGTATTTT. It encodes CASSFKAGGFSTDTQYF. The chain carries TRBV11-2 and TRBJ2-3; 10 bases align to TRBD2. V shed 3 bases and J 0 bases; nucleotides not matched to a gene: 6. CDR1 and CDR2 from the germline V gene are SGHAT and FQNNGV. The CDR3 is 17 amino acids.

This clone came up a few times. This chain joins TRBV5-1 and TRBJ1-6; the match to TRBD1 covers 8 bases. The CDR3 runs 13 residues. CDR1 SGHRS and CDR2 YFSETQ come from the germline V gene. The V segment lost 7 bases and the J segment 5 bases; nucleotides outside the gene matches: 2. The CDR3 loop reads CASQTGDNSPLHF. The CDR3 coding sequence is TGCGCCAGCCAGACAGGGGATAATTCACCCCTCCACTTT.

The chain is built from TRBV4-1 and TRBJ2-1; 9 bases agree with TRBD2. CDR3 length: 16 residues. J gave up 5 bases and V 0 bases, and 5 bases lay outside the gene matches. CDR1 is MGHRA and CDR2 is YSYEKL in the germline V gene. CDR3 in amino acids: CASSQESSGGNNEQFF. The CDR3 DNA reads as TGCGCCAGCAGCCAAGAGAGTAGCGGGGGAAACAATGAGCAGTTCTTC.

In regard to this clone: Other DNA sequences of this sample code for an identical CDR3. This chain connects TRBV30 to TRBJ1-1; D perhaps matches TRBD1 (6 bases). V gave up 0 bases and J gave up 4 bases, with 9 bases separating them. Germline CDR1 GTSNPN, CDR2 SVGIG (reference sequence). The CDR3 has 13 residues. CDR3 nucleotide sequence: TGTGCCTGGAGTGTACTCAGGGGCACTGAAGCTTTCTTT. As protein: CAWSVLRGTEAFF.

This sequence joins TRBV18 and TRBJ2-2; TRBD1 matches 7 bases. The CDR3 covers 14 residues. Trimming took 7 bases from V and 0 from J; bases not matched to a gene: 2. Per the germline V gene, CDR1 is KGHSH and CDR2 is LQKENI. Written as DNA, the CDR3 is TGTGCCAGCTTAGGGGGCTCGAACACCGGGGAGCTGTTTTTT. Protein: CASLGGSNTGELFF.

This clone was seen a handful of times. The chain has TRBV19 and TRBJ2-3; 10 nucleotides align to TRBD2. The junction had 3 bases not matched to a gene; V was cut back by 6 bases and J by 0 bases. CDR1 LNHDA and CDR2 SQIVND come from the germline V gene (reference sequence). The CDR3 runs 15 residues. The DNA of the CDR3 is TGTGCCAGTAGGCTAGCGGGGGCTAGCACAGATACGCAGTATTTT. Its protein is CASRLAGASTDTQYF.

This clone was seen only a few times. The germline gene is not matched at one end of the junction; a read error may be the cause. J is TRBJ1-1 and V is TRBV6-4, with 7 positions matching TRBD1. This CDR3 region has 11 residues. Germline CDR1 reads MRHNA; CDR2 reads SNTAGT. The CDR3 here is CASGDSFRLYF. CDR3 coding DNA: TGTGCCAGCGGGGACAGTTTTCGCCTATACTTT.

The chain couples TRBV6-1 to TRBJ2-1, with 9 bases fitting TRBD2. CDR3 length equals 15 residues. In germline, CDR1 is MNHNS, CDR2 SASEGT. J lost 7 bases, V lost 3 bases, and 7 bases had no gene match. Here the CDR3 reads CASSDGLARGNEQFF. In nucleotides, the CDR3 is TGTGCCAGCAGTGACGGACTAGCGAGGGGGAATGAGCAGTTCTTC.

The chain links TRBV6-5 to TRBJ2-1; 8 nucleotides line up with TRBD2. The CDR3 is made up of 14 amino acids. The trim removed 2 bases at V and 12 bases at J, leaving 9 bases unmatched. CDR1 and CDR2 (germline): MNHEY, SVGAGI. This CDR3 is CASSYGAGGGSQFF. The CDR3, as DNA: TGTGCCAGCAGTTACGGCGCGGGGGGCGGGTCGCAGTTCTTC.